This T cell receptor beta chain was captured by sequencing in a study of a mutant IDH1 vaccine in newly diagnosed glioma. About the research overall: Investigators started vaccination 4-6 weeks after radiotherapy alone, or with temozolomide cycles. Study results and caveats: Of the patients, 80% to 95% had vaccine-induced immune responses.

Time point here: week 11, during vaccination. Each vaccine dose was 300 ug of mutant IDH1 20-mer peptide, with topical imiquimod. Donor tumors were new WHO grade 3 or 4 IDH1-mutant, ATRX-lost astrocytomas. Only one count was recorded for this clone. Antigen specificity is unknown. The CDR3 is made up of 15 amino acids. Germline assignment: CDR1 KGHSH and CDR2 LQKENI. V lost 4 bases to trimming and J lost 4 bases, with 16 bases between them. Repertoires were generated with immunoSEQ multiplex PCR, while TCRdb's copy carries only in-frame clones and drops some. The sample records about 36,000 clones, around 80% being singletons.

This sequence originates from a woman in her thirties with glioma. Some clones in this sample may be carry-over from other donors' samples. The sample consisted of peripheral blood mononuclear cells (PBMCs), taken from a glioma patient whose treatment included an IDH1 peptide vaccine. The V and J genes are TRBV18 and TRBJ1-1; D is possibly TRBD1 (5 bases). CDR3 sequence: CASSQSPGWATEAFF. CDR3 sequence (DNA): TGTGCCAGCTCACAAAGCCCAGGGTGGGCCACTGAAGCTTTCTTT. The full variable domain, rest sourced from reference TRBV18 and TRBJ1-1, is NAGVMQNPRHLVRRRGQEARLRCSPMKGHSHVYWYRQLPEEGLKFMVYLQKENIIDESGMPKERFSAEFPKEGPSILRIQQVVRGDSAAYFCASSQSPGWATEAFFGQGTRLTVV.